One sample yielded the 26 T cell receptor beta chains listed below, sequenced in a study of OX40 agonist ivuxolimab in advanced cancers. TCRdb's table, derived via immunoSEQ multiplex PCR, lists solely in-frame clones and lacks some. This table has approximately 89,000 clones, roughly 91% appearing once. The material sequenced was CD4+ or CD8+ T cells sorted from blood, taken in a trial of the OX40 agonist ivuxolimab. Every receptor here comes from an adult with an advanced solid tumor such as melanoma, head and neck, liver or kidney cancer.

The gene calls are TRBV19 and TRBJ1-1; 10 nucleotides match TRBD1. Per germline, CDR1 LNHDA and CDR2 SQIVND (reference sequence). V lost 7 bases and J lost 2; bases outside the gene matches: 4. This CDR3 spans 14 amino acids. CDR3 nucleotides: TGTGCCAGTACCCGGACAGGGGGTAACACTGAAGCTTTCTTT. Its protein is CASTRTGGNTEAFF.

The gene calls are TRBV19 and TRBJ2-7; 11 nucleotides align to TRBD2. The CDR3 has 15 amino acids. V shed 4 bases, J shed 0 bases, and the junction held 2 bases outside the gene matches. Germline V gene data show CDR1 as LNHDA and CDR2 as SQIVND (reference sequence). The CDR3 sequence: CASSRLAGSSYEQYF. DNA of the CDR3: TGTGCCAGTAGTAGACTAGCGGGAAGCTCCTACGAGCAGTACTTC. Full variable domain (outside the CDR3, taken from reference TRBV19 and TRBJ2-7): DGGITQSPKYLFRKEGQNVTLSCEQNLNHDAMYWYRQDPGQGLRLIYYSQIVNDFQKGDIAEGYSVSREKKESFPLTVTSAQKNPTAFYLCASSRLAGSSYEQYFGPGTRLTVT.

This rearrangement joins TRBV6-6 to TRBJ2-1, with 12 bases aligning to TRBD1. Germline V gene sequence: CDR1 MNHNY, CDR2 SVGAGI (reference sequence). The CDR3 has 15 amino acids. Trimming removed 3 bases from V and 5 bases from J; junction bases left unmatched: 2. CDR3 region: CASSYGTGGHNEQFF. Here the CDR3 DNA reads TGTGCCAGCAGTTATGGGACAGGGGGCCACAATGAGCAGTTCTTC.

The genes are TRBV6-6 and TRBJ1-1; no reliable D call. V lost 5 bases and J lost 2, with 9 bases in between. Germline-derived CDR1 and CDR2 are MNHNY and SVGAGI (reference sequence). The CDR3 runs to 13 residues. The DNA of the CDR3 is TGTGCCAGCAGTGCCCCACTAAACACTGAAGCTTTCTTT. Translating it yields CASSAPLNTEAFF.

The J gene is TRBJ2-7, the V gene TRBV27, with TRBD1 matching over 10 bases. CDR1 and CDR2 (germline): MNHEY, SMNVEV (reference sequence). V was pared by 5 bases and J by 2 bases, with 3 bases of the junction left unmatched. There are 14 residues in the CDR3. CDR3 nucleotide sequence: TGTGCCAGCAGTCGACAGGGGGCTACCTACGAGCAGTACTTC. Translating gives CASSRQGATYEQYF.

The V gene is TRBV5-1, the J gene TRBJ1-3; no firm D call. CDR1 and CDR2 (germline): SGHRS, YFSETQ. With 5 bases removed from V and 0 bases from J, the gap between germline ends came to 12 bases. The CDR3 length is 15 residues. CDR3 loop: CASRWNDDSGNTIYF. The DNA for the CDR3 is TGCGCCAGCAGATGGAACGACGACTCTGGAAACACCATATATTTT. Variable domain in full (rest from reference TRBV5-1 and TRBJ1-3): KAGVTQTPRYLIKTRGQQVTLSCSPISGHRSVSWYQQTPGQGLQFLFEYFSETQRNKGNFPGRFSGRQFSNSRSEMNVSTLELGDSALYLCASRWNDDSGNTIYFGEGSWLTVV.

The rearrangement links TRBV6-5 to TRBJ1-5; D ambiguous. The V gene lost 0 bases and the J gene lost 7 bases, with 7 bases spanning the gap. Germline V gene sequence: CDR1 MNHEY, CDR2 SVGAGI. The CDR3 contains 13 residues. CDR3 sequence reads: CASSYSSGQPQHF. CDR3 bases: TGTGCCAGCAGTTACTCGTCTGGGCAGCCCCAGCATTTT.

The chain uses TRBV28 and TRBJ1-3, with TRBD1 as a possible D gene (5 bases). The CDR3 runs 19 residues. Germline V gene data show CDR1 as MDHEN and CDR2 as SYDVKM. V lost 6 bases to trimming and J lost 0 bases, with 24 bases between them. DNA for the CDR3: TGTGCCAGCAGCGTTAGGGGCGGTTGGAGCTCTTACTCTGGAAACACCATATATTTT. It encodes CASSVRGGWSSYSGNTIYF.

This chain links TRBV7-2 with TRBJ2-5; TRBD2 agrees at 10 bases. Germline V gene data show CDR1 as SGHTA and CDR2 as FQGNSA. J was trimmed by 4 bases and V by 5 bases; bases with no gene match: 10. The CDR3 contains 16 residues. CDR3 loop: CASSPASGRARETQYF. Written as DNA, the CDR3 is TGTGCCAGCAGCCCAGCGAGCGGGAGGGCCAGAGAGACCCAGTACTTC.

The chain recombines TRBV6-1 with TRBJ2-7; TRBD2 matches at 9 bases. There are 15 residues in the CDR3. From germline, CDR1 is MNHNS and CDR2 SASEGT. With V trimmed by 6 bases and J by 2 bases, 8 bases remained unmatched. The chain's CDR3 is CASSASPSGTYEQYF. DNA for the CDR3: TGTGCCAGCAGCGCCTCGCCTAGCGGGACCTACGAGCAGTACTTC.

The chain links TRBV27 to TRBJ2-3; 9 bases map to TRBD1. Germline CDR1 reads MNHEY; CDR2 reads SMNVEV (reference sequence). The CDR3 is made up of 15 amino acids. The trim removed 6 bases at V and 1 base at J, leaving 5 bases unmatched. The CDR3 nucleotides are TGTGCCAGCAGACGGGGACAGGGACGCACAGATACGCAGTATTTT. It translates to CASRRGQGRTDTQYF.

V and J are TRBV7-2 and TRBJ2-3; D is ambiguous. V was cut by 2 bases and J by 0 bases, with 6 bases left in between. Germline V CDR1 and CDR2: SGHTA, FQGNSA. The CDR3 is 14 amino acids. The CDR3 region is CASSLYRSTDTQYF. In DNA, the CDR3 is TGTGCCAGCAGCTTATATAGGAGCACAGATACGCAGTATTTT.

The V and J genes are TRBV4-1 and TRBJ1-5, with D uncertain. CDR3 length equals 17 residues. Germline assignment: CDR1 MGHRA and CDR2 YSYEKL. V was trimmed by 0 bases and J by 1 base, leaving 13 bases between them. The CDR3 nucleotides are TGCGCCAGCAGCCAAGATCGACCGTTGAGGAGCAATCAGCCCCAGCATTTT. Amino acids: CASSQDRPLRSNQPQHF.

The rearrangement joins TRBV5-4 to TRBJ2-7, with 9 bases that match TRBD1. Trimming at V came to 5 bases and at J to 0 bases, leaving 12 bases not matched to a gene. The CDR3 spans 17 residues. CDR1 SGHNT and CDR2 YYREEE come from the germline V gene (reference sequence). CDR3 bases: TGTGCCAGCAGAACAGGGGGCGGGGGAATCAGCTCCTACGAGCAGTACTTC. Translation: CASRTGGGGISSYEQYF.

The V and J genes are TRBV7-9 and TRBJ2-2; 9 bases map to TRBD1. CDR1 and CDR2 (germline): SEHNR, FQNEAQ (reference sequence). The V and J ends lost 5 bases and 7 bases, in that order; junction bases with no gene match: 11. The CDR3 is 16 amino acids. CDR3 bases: TGTGCCAGCAGCCAGGGACAGGGATTTTCTCACGGGGAGCTGTTTTTT. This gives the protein CASSQGQGFSHGELFF.

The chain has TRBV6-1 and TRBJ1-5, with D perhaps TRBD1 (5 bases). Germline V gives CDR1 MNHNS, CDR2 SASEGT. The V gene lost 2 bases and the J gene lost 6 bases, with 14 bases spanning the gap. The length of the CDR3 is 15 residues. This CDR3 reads CASSETRAGGQPQHF. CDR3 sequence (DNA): TGTGCCAGCAGTGAAACTAGGGCGGGGGGTCAGCCCCAGCATTTT.

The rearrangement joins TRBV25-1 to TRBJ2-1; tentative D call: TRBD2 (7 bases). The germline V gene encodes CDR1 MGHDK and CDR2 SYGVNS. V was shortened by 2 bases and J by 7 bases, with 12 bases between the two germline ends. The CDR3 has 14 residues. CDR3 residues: CASSEGGGRNEQFF. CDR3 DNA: TGTGCCAGCAGTGAAGGGGGGGGCCGAAATGAGCAGTTCTTC.

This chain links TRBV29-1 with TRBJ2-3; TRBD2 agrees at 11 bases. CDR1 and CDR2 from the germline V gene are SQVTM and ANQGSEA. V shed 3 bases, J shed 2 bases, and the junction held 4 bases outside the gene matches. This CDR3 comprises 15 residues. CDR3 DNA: TGCAGCGTTGACGGGACTAGCGGATACACAGATACGCAGTATTTT. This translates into CSVDGTSGYTDTQYF.

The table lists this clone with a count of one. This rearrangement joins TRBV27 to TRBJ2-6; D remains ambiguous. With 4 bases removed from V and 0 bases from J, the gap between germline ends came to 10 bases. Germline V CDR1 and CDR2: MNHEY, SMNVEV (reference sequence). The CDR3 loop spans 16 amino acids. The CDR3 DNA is TGTGCCAGCAGTTCCCCCGGAATCTCTGGGGCCAACGTCCTGACTTTC. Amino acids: CASSSPGISGANVLTF.

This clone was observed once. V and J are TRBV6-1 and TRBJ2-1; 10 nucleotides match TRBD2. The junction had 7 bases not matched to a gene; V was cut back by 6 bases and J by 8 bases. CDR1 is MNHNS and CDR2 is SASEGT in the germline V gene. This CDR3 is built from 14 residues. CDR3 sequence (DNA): TGTGCCAGCAGAGACGGGACTAGCGTCTATGAGCAGTTCTTC. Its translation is CASRDGTSVYEQFF.

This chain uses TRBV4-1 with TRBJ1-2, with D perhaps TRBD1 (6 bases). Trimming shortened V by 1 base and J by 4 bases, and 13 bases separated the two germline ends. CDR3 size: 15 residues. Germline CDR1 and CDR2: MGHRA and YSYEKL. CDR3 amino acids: CASSQGQAGFYGYTF. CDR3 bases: TGCGCCAGCAGCCAAGGACAGGCTGGGTTCTATGGCTACACCTTC.

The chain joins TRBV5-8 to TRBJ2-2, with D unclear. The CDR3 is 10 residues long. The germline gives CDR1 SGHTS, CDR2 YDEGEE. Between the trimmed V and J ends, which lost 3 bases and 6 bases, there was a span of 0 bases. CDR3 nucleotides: TGTGCCAGCAGCTCCGGGGAGCTGTTTTTT. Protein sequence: CASSSGELFF.

DNA for the CDR3: TGTGCCATCAGTCCTCAGGGGGCTGGTAGCAATCAGCCCCAGCATTTT. This codes for CAISPQGAGSNQPQHF. V and J are TRBV10-3 and TRBJ1-5; 8 nucleotides align to TRBD1. Losses at the gene ends were 5 bases for V and 0 bases for J; bases not matched to a gene: 6. Germline V lookup: CDR1 ENHRY, CDR2 SYGVKD. This CDR3 is 16 amino acids long.

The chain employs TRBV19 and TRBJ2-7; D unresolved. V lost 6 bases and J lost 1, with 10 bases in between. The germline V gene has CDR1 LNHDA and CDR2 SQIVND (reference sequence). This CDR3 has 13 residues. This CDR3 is CASSGRNSYEQYF. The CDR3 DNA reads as TGTGCCAGTAGCGGACGGAATTCCTACGAGCAGTACTTC.

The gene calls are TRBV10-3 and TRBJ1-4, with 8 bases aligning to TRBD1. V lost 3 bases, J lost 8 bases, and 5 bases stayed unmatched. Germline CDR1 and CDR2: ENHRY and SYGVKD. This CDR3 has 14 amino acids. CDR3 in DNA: TGTGCCATCAGTGATGACAGGGGCGCCGAAAAACTGTTTTTT. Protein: CAISDDRGAEKLFF.

CDR3 residues: CASSPGLVGGTDTQYF. The CDR3 nucleotides are TGTGCCAGCAGCCCGGGACTAGTCGGGGGGACAGATACGCAGTATTTT. The chain carries TRBV9 and TRBJ2-3, with 8 bases matching TRBD2. Trimming at V came to 4 bases and at J to 3 bases, leaving 10 bases not matched to a gene. Per the germline V gene, CDR1 is SGDLS and CDR2 is YYNGEE. CDR3 length: 16 amino acids.